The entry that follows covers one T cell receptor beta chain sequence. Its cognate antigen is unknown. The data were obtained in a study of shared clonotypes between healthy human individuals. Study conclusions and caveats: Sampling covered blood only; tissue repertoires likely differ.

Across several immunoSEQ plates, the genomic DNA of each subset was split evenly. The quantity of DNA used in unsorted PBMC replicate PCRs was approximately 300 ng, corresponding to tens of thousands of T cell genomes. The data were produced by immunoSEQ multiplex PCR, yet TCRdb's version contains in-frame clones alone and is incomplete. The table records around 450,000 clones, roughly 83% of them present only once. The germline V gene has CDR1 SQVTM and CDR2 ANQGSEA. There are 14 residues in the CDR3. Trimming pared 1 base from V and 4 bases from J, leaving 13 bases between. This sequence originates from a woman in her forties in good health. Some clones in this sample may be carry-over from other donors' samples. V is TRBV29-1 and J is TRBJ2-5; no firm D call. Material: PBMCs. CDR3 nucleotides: TGCAGCGTTGAAGGCCGTGACAACTCAGAGACCCAGTACTTC. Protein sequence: CSVEGRDNSETQYF.